This passage covers 22 T cell receptor beta chains from one sample sequenced in a study of spatial heterogeneity in lung cancer. No antigen has been assigned to these receptors. TCRdb itself ran the 5' RACE reads through MiXCR, one entry per CDR3 protein. The table lists 9,000 to 10,000 distinct CDR3 sequences, about 3% of them singletons. General study findings and limits: How many expanded intratumoral alpha and beta TCRs were present tracked the tumor mutation count, which was a count of nonsynonymous mutations.

Stated time point: sample taken at primary tumor resection. The source material was lung tumor tissue, sampled at surgery. The receptors stem from a male donor with early-stage non-small cell lung cancer.

This clonotype is medium-sized by share. The rearrangement links TRBV3-1 to TRBJ1-1, with 9 bases that match TRBD1. From germline, CDR1 is LGHDT and CDR2 YNNKEL (reference sequence). The CDR3 loop spans 16 amino acids. V lost 3 bases and J lost 4; bases outside the gene matches: 9. Written as DNA, the CDR3 is TGTGCCAGCAGCCATTCCTCGGGACAGGGTGGCACTGAAGCTTTCTTT. It encodes CASSHSSGQGGTEAFF. The full variable domain, rest sourced from reference TRBV3-1 and TRBJ1-1, is DTAVSQTPKYLVTQMGNDKSIKCEQNLGHDTMYWYKQDSKKFLKIMFSYNNKELIINETVPNRFSPKSPDKAHLNLHINSLELGDSAVYFCASSHSSGQGGTEAFFGQGTRLTVV.

This clonotype appeared many times. The rearrangement links TRBV5-1 to TRBJ1-2, with TRBD1 identical over 9 bases. V shed 4 bases, J shed 2 bases, and the junction held 3 bases outside the gene matches. The CDR3 is 14 amino acids. In germline, CDR1 is SGHRS, CDR2 YFSETQ. This CDR3 reads CASSPGQGNYGYTF. The CDR3 coding sequence is TGCGCCAGCAGCCCGGGACAGGGAAACTATGGCTACACCTTC. The variable domain in full, with the rest retrieved from reference TRBV5-1 and TRBJ1-2, is KAGVTQTPRYLIKTRGQQVTLSCSPISGHRSVSWYQQTPGQGLQFLFEYFSETQRNKGNFPGRFSGRQFSNSRSEMNVSTLELGDSALYLCASSPGQGNYGYTFGSGTRLTVV.

V is TRBV3-1 and J is TRBJ1-6, with 8 bases matching TRBD1. The CDR3 has 16 amino acids. Trimming cost V 2 bases and J 11 bases; bases outside gene matches: 11. The germline gives CDR1 LGHDT, CDR2 YNNKEL (reference sequence). This chain's CDR3 is CASSQQGAPGTTPLHF. The CDR3 coding sequence is TGTGCCAGCAGCCAACAGGGGGCGCCGGGTACAACACCCCTCCACTTT.

This clonotype was found many times. The rearrangement uses TRBV6-2 or TRBV6-3 and TRBJ2-1, with D possibly TRBD2 on 5 matching bases. Germline V gene sequence: CDR1 MNHEY, CDR2 SVGEGT. V was pared by 5 bases and J by 3 bases, with 8 bases between. The CDR3 extends over 13 amino acids. The CDR3 protein is CASSLRDYNEQFF. The CDR3 DNA follows: TGTGCCAGCAGTCTCCGGGACTACAATGAGCAGTTCTTC.

This clonotype is labeled as medium-sized (0.01 to 0.1%). The chain carries TRBV6-5 and TRBJ2-3; TRBD1 aligns across 8 bases. Germline loops: CDR1 MNHEY, CDR2 SVGAGI. With 6 bases clipped from V and 0 bases from J, the junction kept 8 bases outside the gene matches. CDR3 length equals 16 residues. The CDR3 region is CASRRQGITSTDTQYF. In nucleotides, the CDR3 is TGTGCCAGCAGAAGACAGGGGATTACTAGCACAGATACGCAGTATTTT.

This clonotype was observed many times. The chain carries TRBV20-1 and TRBJ2-7; TRBD2 aligns across 9 bases. From germline, CDR1 is DFQATT and CDR2 SNEGSKA (reference sequence). The CDR3 has 14 amino acids. V dropped 6 bases and J dropped 2; count of bases not matched to a gene: 8. CDR3 sequence: CSASQRGDPYEQYF. CDR3 nucleotide sequence: TGCAGTGCGAGCCAGCGGGGGGACCCCTACGAGCAGTACTTC.

This clonotype was picked up many times. V and J are TRBV20-1 and TRBJ2-4; D is perhaps TRBD2 (6 bases). The germline CDR1 and CDR2 sequences are DFQATT and SNEGSKA (reference sequence). The CDR3 runs to 15 residues. Trimming pared 2 bases from V and 3 bases from J, leaving 14 bases between. CDR3 nucleotide sequence: TGCAGTGCTAGAAAAGGGGAGGTTTACAAAAACATTCAGTACTTC. Its translation is CSARKGEVYKNIQYF.

In its sample, this clonotype is medium-sized. V usage is TRBV20-1 and J usage is TRBJ2-1; 9 bases map to TRBD2. The CDR3 is made up of 17 amino acids. V gave up 0 bases and J gave up 4 bases; unmatched junction bases: 10. Germline-derived CDR1 and CDR2 are DFQATT and SNEGSKA (reference sequence). The CDR3 spells CSARDHLRLAGYNEQFF. DNA for the CDR3: TGCAGTGCTAGAGATCATCTTCGGCTAGCGGGGTACAATGAGCAGTTCTTC.

This clonotype was observed many times. The chain joins TRBV5-1 to TRBJ2-7, with TRBD1 as a possible D gene (6 bases). Germline V gene lookup returns CDR1 SGHRS and CDR2 YFSETQ. This CDR3 spans 12 amino acids. The V and J ends lost 0 bases and 6 bases respectively, with 7 bases between them. The CDR3 DNA is TGCGCCAGCAGCTTGGTACAGGGCGAGCAGTACTTC. Amino acid sequence: CASSLVQGEQYF.

By share, this clonotype ranks as medium-sized. The chain recombines TRBV7-9 with TRBJ2-1; TRBD2 is a possible D gene (6 bases). The CDR3 sequence is 15 residues long. V dropped 5 bases and J dropped 4 bases, with 15 bases sitting between them. The germline gives CDR1 SEHNR, CDR2 FQNEAQ (reference sequence). CDR3 DNA sequence: TGTGCCAGCAGCCCGTTCGGGGGAGAGTACAATGAGCAGTTCTTC. Encoded protein: CASSPFGGEYNEQFF.

This clonotype came up many times. The CDR3 region is CASSFFRGRTGNQPQHF. The CDR3, as DNA: TGTGCCAGCAGCTTCTTCAGGGGGCGGACCGGCAATCAGCCCCAGCATTTT. This chain joins TRBV5-6 and TRBJ1-5; 8 nucleotides line up with TRBD1. The CDR3 runs 17 residues. Germline V CDR1 and CDR2: SGHDT, YYEEEE. J gave up 2 bases and V 2 bases, and 9 bases lay outside the gene matches.

This clonotype showed up many times. The rearrangement joins TRBV29-1 to TRBJ2-1; D gene uncertain. Germline assignment: CDR1 SQVTM and CDR2 ANQGSEA. Trimming took 4 bases from V and 5 from J, leaving 12 bases between them. The CDR3 consists of 13 residues. CDR3 sequence: CSVGQALNNEQFF. The DNA of the CDR3 is TGCAGCGTTGGACAAGCGCTAAACAATGAGCAGTTCTTC.

This clonotype appeared many times. V and J are TRBV19 and TRBJ2-5; TRBD1 is a possible D gene (5 bases). Trimming removed 3 bases at V and 1 base at J, with 9 bases between. In germline, CDR1 is LNHDA, CDR2 SQIVND (reference sequence). This CDR3 has 14 residues. The CDR3 reads CASSIVGVQETQYF. The CDR3 nucleotides read TGTGCCAGTAGTATTGTAGGGGTCCAAGAGACCCAGTACTTC.

V is TRBV7-6 and J is TRBJ1-4; 7 positions match TRBD1. The V segment lost 5 bases and the J segment 3 bases; nucleotides outside the gene matches: 3. Germline V gene lookup returns CDR1 SGHVS and CDR2 FNYEAQ. The CDR3 runs to 14 residues. This chain's CDR3 is CASSRGQANEKLFF. The CDR3 nucleotides read TGTGCCAGCAGCCGCGGACAGGCTAATGAAAAACTGTTTTTT. Based on the CDR3 plus reference TRBV7-6 and TRBJ1-4, the full variable domain is GAGVSQSPRYKVTKRGQDVALRCDPISGHVSLYWYRQALGQGPEFLTYFNYEAQQDKSGLPNDRFSAERPEGSISTLTIQRTEQRDSAMYRCASSRGQANEKLFFGSGTQLSVL.

This clonotype was seen many times. This chain uses TRBV7-2 with TRBJ2-3; 9 bases match TRBD2. The CDR3 extends over 15 amino acids. J lost 5 bases, V lost 5 bases, and 8 bases had no gene match. From germline, CDR1 is SGHTA and CDR2 FQGNSA. CDR3 protein: CASSPRGGLKDTQYF. The CDR3 DNA follows: TGTGCCAGCAGCCCGCGGGGGGGCCTTAAAGATACGCAGTATTTT.

This clonotype was recorded many times. The chain carries TRBV18 and TRBJ1-5; 8 bases fit TRBD1. This CDR3 has 15 amino acids. V lost 5 bases, J lost 6 bases, and 9 bases stayed unmatched. Per the germline V gene, CDR1 is KGHSH and CDR2 is LQKENI. The CDR3 bases are TGTGCCAGCTCAGTTCAGGGGGCGCGGGGTCAGCCCCAGCATTTT. The encoded protein is CASSVQGARGQPQHF.

This clonotype was observed at least ten times. The CDR3 sequence: CASSPGQGAGNQPQHF. CDR3 DNA sequence: TGCGCCAGCAGCCCTGGACAGGGGGCTGGCAATCAGCCCCAGCATTTT. The chain couples TRBV5-1 to TRBJ1-5; 11 bases agree with TRBD1. The germline V gene encodes CDR1 SGHRS and CDR2 YFSETQ. This CDR3 has 16 amino acids. The V gene end was trimmed by 4 bases and the J gene end by 2 bases; junction bases not matched to a gene: 5.

This clonotype was counted ten times or more. The chain carries TRBV18 and TRBJ1-5; D remains unclear. The CDR3 has 15 amino acids. V lost 6 bases, J lost 3 bases, and 15 bases lay in between. Germline V gives CDR1 KGHSH, CDR2 LQKENI. This CDR3 reads CASSRKEVDNQPQHF. The CDR3 nucleotides are TGTGCCAGCTCCCGTAAGGAAGTGGACAATCAGCCCCAGCATTTT.

This clonotype was seen ten or more times. The V gene is TRBV7-9, the J gene TRBJ2-5; D is possibly TRBD1 (6 bases). The V gene lost 2 bases and the J gene lost 5 bases, with 18 bases spanning the gap. The CDR3 loop spans 16 amino acids. Germline CDR1 SEHNR, CDR2 FQNEAQ (reference sequence). CDR3 protein: CASSLSGQQPSETQYF. The CDR3 DNA is TGTGCCAGCAGCTTAAGCGGACAGCAGCCGTCGGAGACCCAGTACTTC.

This clonotype is medium-sized (0.01 to 0.1%). The V and J genes are TRBV4-3 and TRBJ1-1; no definite D call. The CDR3 is 15 amino acids. Germline-derived CDR1 and CDR2 are LGHNA and YSLEER. Trimming took 0 bases from V and 4 from J, leaving 12 bases between them. The CDR3 is CASSQEAGLGTEAFF. The DNA for the CDR3 is TGCGCCAGCAGCCAAGAAGCAGGATTGGGCACTGAAGCTTTCTTT.

In its sample, this clonotype ranks as medium-sized (0.01 to 0.1%). The chain joins TRBV27 to TRBJ2-6; maybe TRBD1 (6 bases). There are 17 residues in the CDR3. Germline CDR1 and CDR2: MNHEY and SMNVEV (reference sequence). The CDR3 region has the DNA TGTTCGGCAGTTTATCTTAGAGGGGGCTCTGGGGCCAACGTCCTGACTTTC. It codes for CSAVYLRGGSGANVLTF.

Many counts were recorded for this clonotype. This chain uses TRBV20-1 with TRBJ2-2; the D gene is possibly TRBD1 (5 bases). The germline CDR1 and CDR2 sequences are DFQATT and SNEGSKA (reference sequence). Trimming stripped 6 bases from V and 5 bases from J, with 7 bases between. This CDR3 has 11 residues. CDR3 loop: CSAHRTGELFF. The CDR3 region has the DNA TGCAGTGCACACAGGACCGGGGAGCTGTTTTTT.